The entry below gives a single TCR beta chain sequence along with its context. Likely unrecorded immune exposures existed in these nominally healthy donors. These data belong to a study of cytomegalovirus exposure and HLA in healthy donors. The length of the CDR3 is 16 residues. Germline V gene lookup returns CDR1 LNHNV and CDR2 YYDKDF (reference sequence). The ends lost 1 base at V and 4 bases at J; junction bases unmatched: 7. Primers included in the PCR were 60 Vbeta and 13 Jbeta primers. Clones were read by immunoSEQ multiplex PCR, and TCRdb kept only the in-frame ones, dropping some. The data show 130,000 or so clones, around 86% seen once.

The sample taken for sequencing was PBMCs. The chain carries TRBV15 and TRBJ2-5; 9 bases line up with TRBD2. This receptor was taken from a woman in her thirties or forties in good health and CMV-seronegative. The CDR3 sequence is CATSRVAGGRRETQYF. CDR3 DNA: TGTGCCACCAGCAGAGTGGCGGGGGGGCGAAGAGAGACCCAGTACTTC.